This TCR beta chain appears in the sequencing data of a study of CD8 T cells in ankylosing spondylitis. This CDR3 is 15 amino acids long. From germline, CDR1 is SGHRS and CDR2 YFSETQ. V lost 4 bases and J lost 0, with 14 bases in between. The study's findings and limits: Apparently characteristic of ankylosing spondylitis blood was a TCR beta motif (eight highly homologous variants). Clones linked to disease, bearing a CD8+ phenotype, were relatively rare in peripheral blood.

Concerning this clonotype itself: Its target is not known.

Scientists made TCR beta libraries using quantitative 5'-RACE with molecular barcodes. A single record per CDR3 protein comes from TCRdb applying MiXCR to the 5' RACE reads. Here the sample spans fewer than 400,000 distinct CDR3 sequences, around 15% being singletons. The V gene is TRBV5-1, the J gene TRBJ2-7; D remains ambiguous. The sequenced sample consisted of blood, either unsorted or a sorted T cell fraction (not recorded which). The origin of this receptor is a male donor with ankylosing spondylitis or in good health (not recorded which). Here the CDR3 reads CASSPADGFSYEQYF. In DNA form, the CDR3 reads TGCGCCAGCAGCCCAGCCGACGGGTTCTCCTACGAGCAGTACTTC. The full variable domain, completed using reference TRBV5-1 and TRBJ2-7, is KAGVTQTPRYLIKTRGQQVTLSCSPISGHRSVSWYQQTPGQGLQFLFEYFSETQRNKGNFPGRFSGRQFSNSRSEMNVSTLELGDSALYLCASSPADGFSYEQYFGPGTRLTVT.